This T cell receptor (beta chain) originates from a study of blood T cell repertoires in COVID-19. The assay was immunoSEQ multiplex PCR, and TCRdb's table has in-frame clones only and misses some. The table records more than 85,000 clones, approximately 84% of them present only once. The table lists this clone with a count of one. This CDR3 has 15 amino acids. Trimming took off 3 bases at V and 4 bases at J, with 15 bases between the two ends. Germline V gene sequence: CDR1 KGHSH, CDR2 LQKENI. The sequencing input was peripheral blood. The TCR comes from a man aged 65 to 85 with acute or convalescent COVID-19. The V gene is TRBV18, the J gene TRBJ1-2, with D possibly matching TRBD1 (6 bases). CDR3 sequence: CASSPDSELGYGYTF. CDR3 nucleotide sequence: TGTGCCAGCTCACCGGACAGCGAGCTTGGCTATGGCTACACCTTC. Together with reference TRBV18 and TRBJ1-2, the CDR3 gives the full variable domain: NAGVMQNPRHLVRRRGQEARLRCSPMKGHSHVYWYRQLPEEGLKFMVYLQKENIIDESGMPKERFSAEFPKEGPSILRIQQVVRGDSAAYFCASSPDSELGYGYTFGSGTRLTVV.